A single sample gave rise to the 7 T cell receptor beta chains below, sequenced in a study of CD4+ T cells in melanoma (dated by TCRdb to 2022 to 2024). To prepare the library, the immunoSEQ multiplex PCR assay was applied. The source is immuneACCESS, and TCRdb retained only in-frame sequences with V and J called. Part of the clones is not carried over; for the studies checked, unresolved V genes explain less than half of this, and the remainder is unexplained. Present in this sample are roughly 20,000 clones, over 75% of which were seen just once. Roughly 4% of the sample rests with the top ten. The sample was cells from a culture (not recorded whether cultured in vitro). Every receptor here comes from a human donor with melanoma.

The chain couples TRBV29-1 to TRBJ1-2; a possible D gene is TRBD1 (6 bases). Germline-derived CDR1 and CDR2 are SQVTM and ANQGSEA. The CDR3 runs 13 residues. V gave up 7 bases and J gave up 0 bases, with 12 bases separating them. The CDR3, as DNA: TGCAGCGCCACAGGGAAACCTAACTATGGCTACACCTTC. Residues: CSATGKPNYGYTF.

CDR3 amino acids: CAWSVGLVRYGYTF. CDR3 DNA sequence: TGTGCCTGGAGTGTGGGGCTCGTTCGCTATGGCTACACCTTC. This chain uses TRBV30 with TRBJ1-2; D perhaps matches TRBD1 (5 bases). The CDR3 totals 14 residues. Trimming took off 0 bases at V and 4 bases at J, with 12 bases between the two ends. Looked up from germline, CDR1 is GTSNPN and CDR2 is SVGIG (reference sequence). Drawing the rest from reference TRBV30 and TRBJ1-2, the complete variable domain is SQTIHQWPATLVQPVGSPLSLECTVEGTSNPNLYWYRQAAGRGLQLLFYSVGIGQISSEVPQNLSASRPQDRQFILSSKKLLLSDSGFYLCAWSVGLVRYGYTFGSGTRLTVV.

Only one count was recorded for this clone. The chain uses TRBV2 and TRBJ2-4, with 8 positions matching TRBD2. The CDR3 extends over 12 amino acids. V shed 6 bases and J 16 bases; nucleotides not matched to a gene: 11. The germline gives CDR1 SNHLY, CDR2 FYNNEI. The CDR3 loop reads CASSSGGGYPYF. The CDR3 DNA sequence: TGTGCCAGCAGCTCCGGGGGGGGGTATCCCTACTTC.

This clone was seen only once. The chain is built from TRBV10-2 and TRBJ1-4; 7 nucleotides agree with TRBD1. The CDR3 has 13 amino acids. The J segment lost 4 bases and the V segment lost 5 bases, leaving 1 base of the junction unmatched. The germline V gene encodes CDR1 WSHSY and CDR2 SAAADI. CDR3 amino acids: CASSWDSNEKLFF. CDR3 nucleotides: TGCGCCAGCAGTTGGGACAGTAATGAAAAACTGTTTTTT.

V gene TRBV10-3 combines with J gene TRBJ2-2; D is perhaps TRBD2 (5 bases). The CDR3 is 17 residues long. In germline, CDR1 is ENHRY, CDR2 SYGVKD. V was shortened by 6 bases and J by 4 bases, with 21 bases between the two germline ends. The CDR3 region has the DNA TGTGCCATCAGAGCACCGGGGAAGAAGTTCGTCACCGGGGAGCTGTTTTTT. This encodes CAIRAPGKKFVTGELFF.

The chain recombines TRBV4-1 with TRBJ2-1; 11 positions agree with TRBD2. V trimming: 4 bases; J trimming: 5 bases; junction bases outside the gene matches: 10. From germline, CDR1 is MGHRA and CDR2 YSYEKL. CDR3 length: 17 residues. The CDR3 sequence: CASSPALAGGFDNEQFF. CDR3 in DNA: TGCGCCAGCAGCCCGGCTCTAGCGGGGGGCTTTGACAATGAGCAGTTCTTC.

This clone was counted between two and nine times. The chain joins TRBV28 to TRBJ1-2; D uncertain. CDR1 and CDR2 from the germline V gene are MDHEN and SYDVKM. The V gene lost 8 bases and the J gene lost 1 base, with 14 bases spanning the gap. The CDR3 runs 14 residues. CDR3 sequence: CASRPPTSNYGYTF. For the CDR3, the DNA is TGTGCCAGCCGGCCGCCGACTAGTAACTATGGCTACACCTTC.